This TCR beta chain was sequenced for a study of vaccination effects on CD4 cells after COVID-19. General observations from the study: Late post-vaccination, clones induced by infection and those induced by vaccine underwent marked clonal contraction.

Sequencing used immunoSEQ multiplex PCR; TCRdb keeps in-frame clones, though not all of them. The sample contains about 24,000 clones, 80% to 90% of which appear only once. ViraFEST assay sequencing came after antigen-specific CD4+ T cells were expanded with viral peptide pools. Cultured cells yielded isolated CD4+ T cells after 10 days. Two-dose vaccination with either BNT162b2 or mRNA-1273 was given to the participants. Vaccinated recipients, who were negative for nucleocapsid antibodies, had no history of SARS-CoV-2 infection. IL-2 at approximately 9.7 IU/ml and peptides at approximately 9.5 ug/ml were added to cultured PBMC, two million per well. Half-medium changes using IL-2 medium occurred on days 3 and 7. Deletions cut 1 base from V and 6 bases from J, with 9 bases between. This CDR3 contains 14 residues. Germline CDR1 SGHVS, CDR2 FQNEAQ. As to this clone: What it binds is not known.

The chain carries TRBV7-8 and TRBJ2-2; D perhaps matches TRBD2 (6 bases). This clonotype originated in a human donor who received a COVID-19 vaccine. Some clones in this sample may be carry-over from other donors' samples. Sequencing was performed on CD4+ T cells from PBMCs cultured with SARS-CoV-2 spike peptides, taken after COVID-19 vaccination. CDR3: CASSLGREAGELFF. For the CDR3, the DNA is TGTGCCAGCAGCTTAGGGAGGGAGGCCGGGGAGCTGTTTTTT.